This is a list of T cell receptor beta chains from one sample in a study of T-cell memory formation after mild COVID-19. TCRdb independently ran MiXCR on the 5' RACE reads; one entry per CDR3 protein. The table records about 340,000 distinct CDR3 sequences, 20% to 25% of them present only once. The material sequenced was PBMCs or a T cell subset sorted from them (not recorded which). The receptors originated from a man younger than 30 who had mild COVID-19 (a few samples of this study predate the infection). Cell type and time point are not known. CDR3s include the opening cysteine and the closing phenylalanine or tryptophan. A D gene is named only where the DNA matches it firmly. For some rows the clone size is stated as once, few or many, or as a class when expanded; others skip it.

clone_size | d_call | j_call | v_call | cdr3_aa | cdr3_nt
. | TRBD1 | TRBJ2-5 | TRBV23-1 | CARPGTGDSETQYF | TGCGCCAGACCTGGGACAGGGGATTCAGAGACCCAGTACTTC
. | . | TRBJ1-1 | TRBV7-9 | CASSLGGREGSGAFF | TGTGCCAGCAGCTTAGGTGGCAGGGAAGGGAGCGGAGCTTTCTTT
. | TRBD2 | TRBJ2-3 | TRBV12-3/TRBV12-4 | CASSAPGGGVTDTQYF | TGTGCCAGCAGTGCTCCTGGCGGGGGGGTCACAGATACGCAGTATTTT
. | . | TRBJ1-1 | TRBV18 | CASSPRWGDGTEAFF | TGTGCCAGCTCACCAAGGTGGGGGGATGGCACTGAAGCTTTCTTT
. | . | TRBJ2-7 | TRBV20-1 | CSAKRQVSSEQYF | TGCAGTGCTAAAAGACAGGTGTCCTCCGAGCAGTACTTC
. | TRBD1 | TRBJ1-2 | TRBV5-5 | CASSLSAGQGLYYGYTF | TGTGCCAGCAGCTTAAGTGCTGGACAGGGCCTATACTATGGCTACACCTTC
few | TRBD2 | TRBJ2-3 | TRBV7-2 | CASSSMGGRTDTQYF | TGTGCCAGCAGCTCCATGGGAGGGAGGACAGATACGCAGTATTTT
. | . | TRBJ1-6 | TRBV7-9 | CASSLPGEGWSPLHF | TGTGCCAGCAGCCTCCCGGGGGAAGGGTGGTCACCCCTCCACTTT
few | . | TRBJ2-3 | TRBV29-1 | CSVDAGFAGTQYF | TGCAGCGTTGACGCGGGCTTCGCCGGTACGCAGTATTTT
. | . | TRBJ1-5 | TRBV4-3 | CASSQEALSNQPQHF | TGCGCCAGCAGCCAAGAGGCCCTTAGCAATCAGCCCCAGCATTTT
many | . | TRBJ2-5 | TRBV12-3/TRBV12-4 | CASSLETQYF | TGCGCCAGCAGCTTGGAGACCCAGTACTTC
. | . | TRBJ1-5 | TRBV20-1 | CSATSGGIGKPQHF | TGCAGTGCTACCAGTGGGGGTATTGGGAAGCCCCAGCATTTT
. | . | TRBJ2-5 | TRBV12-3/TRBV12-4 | CASSFWGAETQYF | TGTGCCAGCAGTTTTTGGGGCGCGGAGACCCAGTACTTC
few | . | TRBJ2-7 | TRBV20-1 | CSGAGVSYEQYF | TGCAGTGGGGCAGGGGTTTCCTACGAGCAGTACTTC
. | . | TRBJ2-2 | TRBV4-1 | CASSRHQNTGELFF | TGCGCCAGCAGCAGGCACCAGAACACCGGGGAGCTGTTTTTT
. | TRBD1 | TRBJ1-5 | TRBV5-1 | CASSLDGQGGQPQHF | TGCGCCAGCAGCTTGGACGGACAGGGAGGTCAGCCCCAGCATTTT
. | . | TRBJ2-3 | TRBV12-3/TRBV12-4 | CASSLYGPGTDTQYF | TGTGCCAGCAGTTTATATGGGCCAGGCACAGATACGCAGTATTTT
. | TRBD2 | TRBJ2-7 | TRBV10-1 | CASSDQASGTFAGEQYF | TGCGCCAGCAGTGATCAAGCTAGCGGTACCTTCGCGGGAGAGCAGTACTTC
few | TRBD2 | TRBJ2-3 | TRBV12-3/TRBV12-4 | CASVGAGGPSDTQYF | TGTGCCAGCGTGGGTGCGGGGGGGCCTTCAGATACGCAGTATTTT
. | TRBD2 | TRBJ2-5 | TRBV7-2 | CASSLDGTSGGAEETQYF | TGTGCCAGCAGCCTCGACGGTACTAGCGGGGGGGCAGAGGAGACCCAGTACTTC
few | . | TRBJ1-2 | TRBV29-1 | CSEQDSYPYGYTF | TGCAGCGAACAGGACTCCTACCCCTATGGCTACACCTTC
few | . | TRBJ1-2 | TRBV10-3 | CAIPGSDYGYTF | TGTGCCATCCCGGGGTCAGACTATGGCTACACCTTC
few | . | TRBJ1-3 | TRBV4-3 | CASSQVMGDTIYF | TGCGCCAGCAGCCAAGTAATGGGTGACACCATATATTTT
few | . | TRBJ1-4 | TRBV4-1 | CASSQSGTINEKLFF | TGCGCCAGCAGCCAATCCGGGACGATTAATGAAAAACTGTTTTTT
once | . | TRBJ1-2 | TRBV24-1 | CATSDPGSNYGYTF | TGTGCCACCAGTGATCCGGGGTCTAACTATGGCTACACCTTC
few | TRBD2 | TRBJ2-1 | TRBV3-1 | CASSDGLAGGYNEQFF | TGTGCCAGCAGCGACGGACTAGCGGGGGGCTACAATGAGCAGTTCTTC
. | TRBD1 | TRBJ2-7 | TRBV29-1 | CSVSTGAEQYF | TGCAGCGTTTCCACAGGGGCCGAGCAGTACTTC
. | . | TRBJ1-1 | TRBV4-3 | CASSRTPDSEAFF | TGCGCCAGCAGCCGGACTCCCGATTCTGAAGCTTTCTTT